This TCR beta chain was profiled in a study of regulatory T cells in long-lasting Graves disease. Turning to the study itself: The antithyroid drugs taken by newly diagnosed Graves' patients had been used for under 3 months.

Time point indicated: newly diagnosed GD, antithyroid drugs for less than 3 months. Following extraction of RNA from PBMCs, that RNA was used to make the TCR library. In regard to this clonotype: This probably arose from a read error, given a far larger clone one base away.

Both iRepertoire HTBI primers and Arm-PCR of CDR3 regions were used to build the TCR beta libraries. TCRdb called the multiplex PCR reads again in MiXCR, with one record for every CDR3 protein. The sample carries around 400,000 distinct CDR3 sequences, roughly a sixth recorded once. Trimming took off 5 bases at V and 8 bases at J, with 18 bases between the two ends. The CDR3 runs to 14 residues. Germline CDR1 MNHEY, CDR2 SVGEGT. The chain has TRBV6-2 or TRBV6-3 and TRBJ1-2; unclear D gene. Specimen: peripheral blood mononuclear cells (PBMCs), collected at new diagnosis, from a patient treated with antithyroid drugs. The source of this sequence is a female donor with Graves disease. The CDR3 sequence: CASSPASSLEGYTF. For the CDR3, the DNA is TGTGCCAGCAGTCCCGCATCGTCCTTGGAGGGCTACACCTTC.